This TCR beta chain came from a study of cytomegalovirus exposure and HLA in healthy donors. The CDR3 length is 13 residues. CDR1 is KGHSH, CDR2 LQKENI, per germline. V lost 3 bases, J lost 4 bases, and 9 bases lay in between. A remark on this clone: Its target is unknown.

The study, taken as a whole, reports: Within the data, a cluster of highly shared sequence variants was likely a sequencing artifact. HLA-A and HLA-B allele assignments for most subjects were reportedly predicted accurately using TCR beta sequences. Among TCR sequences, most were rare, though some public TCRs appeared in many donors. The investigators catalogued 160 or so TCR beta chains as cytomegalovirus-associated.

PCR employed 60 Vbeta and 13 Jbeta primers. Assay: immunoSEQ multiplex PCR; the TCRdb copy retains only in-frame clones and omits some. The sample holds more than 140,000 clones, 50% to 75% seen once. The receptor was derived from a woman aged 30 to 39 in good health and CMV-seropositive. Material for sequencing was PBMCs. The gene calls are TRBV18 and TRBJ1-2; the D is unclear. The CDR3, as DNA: TGTGCCAGCTCACCCAGCGCTCCCTATGGCTACACCTTC. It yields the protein CASSPSAPYGYTF.